The 16 T cell receptor beta chains presented below share a single source sample, sequenced in a study of cytomegalovirus exposure and HLA in healthy donors. The PCR contained 60 Vbeta and 13 Jbeta primers. Assay used: immunoSEQ multiplex PCR; TCRdb lists only in-frame clones, some missing. The sample has approximately 190,000 clones, around 85% seen once. The source material was PBMCs. The receptors shown here come from a man between 50 and 59 years old in good health and CMV-seronegative.

The chain joins TRBV5-1 to TRBJ2-5; 7 positions match TRBD1. The V segment lost 4 bases and the J segment 5 bases; nucleotides outside the gene matches: 8. The CDR3 length is 14 residues. In germline, CDR1 is SGHRS, CDR2 YFSETQ. CDR3 residues: CASSHDRVRETQYF. CDR3 coding DNA: TGCGCCAGCAGCCACGACAGGGTTCGGGAGACCCAGTACTTC.

The V gene is TRBV6-1, the J gene TRBJ2-1; 7 bases align to TRBD2. The germline V gene encodes CDR1 MNHNS and CDR2 SASEGT. The V gene end was trimmed by 7 bases and the J gene end by 0 bases; junction bases not matched to a gene: 6. This CDR3 has 15 residues. The CDR3 nucleotides read TGTGCCAGCACCCGAGAGCGGGGCTCCTACAATGAGCAGTTCTTC. This translates into CASTRERGSYNEQFF.

The chain recombines TRBV19 with TRBJ1-6; D is perhaps TRBD1 (5 bases). Germline CDR1 LNHDA, CDR2 SQIVND (reference sequence). The CDR3 is 18 residues long. The V and J ends lost 1 base and 15 bases respectively, with 28 bases between them. This CDR3 is CASSIVLSRADRTERLHF. As DNA, the CDR3 is TGTGCCAGTAGTATAGTCTTGTCCAGGGCCGATAGAACTGAACGCCTCCACTTT.

The chain uses TRBV6-6 and TRBJ2-5; 8 positions match TRBD2. The CDR3 runs to 16 residues. The V gene's germline CDR1 is MNHNY and CDR2 SVGAGI (reference sequence). V shed 4 bases and J 3 bases; nucleotides not matched to a gene: 10. The CDR3 loop reads CASSSGRGGTEETQYF. CDR3 DNA sequence: TGTGCCAGCAGTTCCGGCCGGGGGGGGACTGAAGAGACCCAGTACTTC.

V and J are TRBV5-5 and TRBJ1-6; TRBD1 matches 7 bases. With V trimmed by 4 bases and J by 10 bases, 11 bases remained unmatched. CDR3 size: 15 residues. Germline-derived CDR1 and CDR2 are SGHKS and YYEKEE (reference sequence). The DNA for the CDR3 is TGTGCCAGCAGCCCAGACAGGGCACCCCTATCACCCCTCCACTTT. This encodes CASSPDRAPLSPLHF.

V usage is TRBV5-4 and J usage is TRBJ2-7, with D perhaps matching TRBD2 (6 bases). This CDR3 spans 13 amino acids. The germline V and J ends were trimmed by 0 bases and 4 bases, with 8 bases remaining between them. Germline-derived CDR1 and CDR2 are SGHNT and YYREEE (reference sequence). This CDR3 reads CASSLEGLYEQYF. In DNA form, the CDR3 reads TGTGCCAGCAGCTTGGAGGGACTTTACGAGCAGTACTTC.

V and J are TRBV15 and TRBJ1-1; 10 bases are shared with TRBD1. Germline values: CDR1 LNHNV, CDR2 YYDKDF (reference sequence). J lost 1 base, V lost 8 bases, and 10 bases had no gene match. The CDR3 spans 16 residues. CDR3 nucleotide sequence: TGTGCCACCGAGACAGGGGGCGCCCAAGGGAACACTGAAGCTTTCTTT. Its translation is CATETGGAQGNTEAFF.

The rearrangement joins TRBV15 to TRBJ1-3; tentatively, D is TRBD1 (5 bases). V gave up 0 bases and J gave up 2 bases, with 8 bases separating them. The germline CDR1 and CDR2 sequences are LNHNV and YYDKDF (reference sequence). The CDR3 is made up of 15 amino acids. CDR3 amino acids: CATSREGAPGNTIYF. The CDR3 DNA follows: TGTGCCACCAGCAGAGAAGGGGCTCCTGGAAACACCATATATTTT.

The chain couples TRBV6-5 to TRBJ1-1, with D perhaps matching TRBD1 (5 bases). The germline V gene has CDR1 MNHEY and CDR2 SVGAGI. CDR3 length equals 16 residues. V lost 2 bases and J 3 bases, leaving 16 bases between the germline ends. The CDR3 is CASSYRGTLRDTEAFF. The CDR3 bases are TGTGCCAGCAGTTACCGGGGGACCCTACGTGACACTGAAGCTTTCTTT.

This chain connects TRBV7-9 to TRBJ1-5, with D perhaps matching TRBD1 (5 bases). Germline CDR1 SEHNR, CDR2 FQNEAQ (reference sequence). Trimming took 2 bases from V and 2 from J, leaving 7 bases between them. The length of the CDR3 is 14 residues. The CDR3 region is CASSLTGGNQPQHF. Here the CDR3 DNA reads TGTGCCAGCAGCTTAACGGGGGGCAATCAGCCCCAGCATTTT.

The J gene is TRBJ2-2, the V gene TRBV10-3, with unresolved D. Trimming shortened V by 6 bases and J by 7 bases, and 15 bases separated the two germline ends. The germline V gene has CDR1 ENHRY and CDR2 SYGVKD. This CDR3 has 14 amino acids. CDR3 DNA sequence: TGTGCCATCAGCCCGGATTCCTCGGGCGGGGAGCTGTTTTTT. It encodes CAISPDSSGGELFF.

The CDR3 here is CASSLELSYEQYF. The CDR3 nucleotides read TGTGCCAGCAGCTTAGAGCTCTCCTACGAGCAGTACTTC. The chain joins TRBV7-8 to TRBJ2-7, with D uncertain. V lost 1 base and J 0 bases, leaving 4 bases between the germline ends. CDR1 and CDR2 (germline): SGHVS, FQNEAQ. The CDR3 consists of 13 residues.

As for this clone: The sample contains more than one DNA sequence encoding this CDR3. The rearrangement uses TRBV6-5 and TRBJ2-2; D unresolved. The CDR3 has 14 amino acids. The germline V gene has CDR1 MNHEY and CDR2 SVGAGI. V shed 0 bases and J shed 5 bases, with 7 bases lying between them. For the CDR3, the DNA is TGTGCCAGCAGTTACTCTCCCGGGACCGGGGAGCTGTTTTTT. Its translation: CASSYSPGTGELFF.

This chain links TRBV7-8 with TRBJ2-7; tentatively, D is TRBD1 (5 bases). This CDR3 spans 13 amino acids. Trimming stripped 6 bases from V and 3 bases from J, with 12 bases between. Germline V CDR1 and CDR2: SGHVS, FQNEAQ. The DNA of the CDR3 is TGTGCCAGCAGTCTTGCAGGGATCTACGAGCAGTACTTC. Its protein is CASSLAGIYEQYF.

The V gene is TRBV18, the J gene TRBJ2-3; the match to TRBD1 covers 7 bases. This CDR3 region has 16 residues. The germline V gene encodes CDR1 KGHSH and CDR2 LQKENI. With V trimmed by 3 bases and J by 0 bases, 6 bases remained unmatched. The CDR3 DNA is TGTGCCAGCTCACCCCCCTGGGACAGTAGCACAGATACGCAGTATTTT. This gives the protein CASSPPWDSSTDTQYF.

V is TRBV10-1 and J is TRBJ2-1, with 8 bases lining up with TRBD1. The V segment lost 3 bases and the J segment 8 bases; nucleotides outside the gene matches: 9. The CDR3 is 15 amino acids. Germline-derived CDR1 and CDR2 are WNHNN and SYGVQD (reference sequence). CDR3: CASSERQGYFDEQFF. The CDR3 DNA reads TGCGCCAGCAGTGAAAGACAGGGGTACTTCGATGAGCAGTTCTTC.